A selection of T cell receptor beta chains follows, all from one sample in a study of blood T cell repertoires in COVID-19. Repertoires were generated with immunoSEQ multiplex PCR, while TCRdb's copy carries only in-frame clones and drops some. This sample has about 98,000 clones, with about 72% found just once. Source material: peripheral blood. These receptors originate from a man aged 60 to 69 with active or convalescent COVID-19. The CDR3 runs from the conserved cysteine through the conserved F or W. The order of the fields is J gene, V gene, D gene, CDR3 DNA, CDR3 protein. D genes are given only for firm matches.

J: TRBJ1-1
V: TRBV25-1
D: TRBD1
DNA: TGTGCCAGCAGCCGAACAGGGGGCACTGAAGCTTTCTTT
CDR3: CASSRTGGTEAFF

J: TRBJ1-2
V: TRBV21-1
D: .
DNA: TGTGCCAGCGGGGCCAGGGGACTAGCTAACTATGGCTACACCTTC
CDR3: CASGARGLANYGYTF

J: TRBJ1-2
V: TRBV7-9
D: TRBD1
DNA: TGTGCCAGCAGCCCCTCCCGGGACAGACTCTATGGCTACACCTTC
CDR3: CASSPSRDRLYGYTF

J: TRBJ2-1
V: TRBV14
D: .
DNA: TGTGCCAGCAGCCAAGTCCAGACTAGTAACGAGCAGTTCTTC
CDR3: CASSQVQTSNEQFF

J: TRBJ2-2
V: TRBV6-5
D: .
DNA: TGTGCCAGCAGAGGCGGGTCGAACACCGGGGAGCTGTTTTTT
CDR3: CASRGGSNTGELFF

J: TRBJ1-2
V: TRBV5-1
D: .
DNA: TGCGCCAGCAGCTTAAATCAGGGGAACTATGGCTACACCTTC
CDR3: CASSLNQGNYGYTF

J: TRBJ2-3
V: TRBV7-6
D: TRBD2
DNA: TGTGCCAGCAGCTTACAAACGACTAGCGGGAGTGCATATACGCAGTATTTT
CDR3: CASSLQTTSGSAYTQYF

J: TRBJ2-7
V: TRBV3-1/TRBV3-2
D: .
DNA: TGTGCCAGCAGCCAAGTAAACGAGCAGTACTTC
CDR3: CASSQVNEQYF

J: TRBJ2-6
V: TRBV2
D: .
DNA: TGTGCCAGCACAAAGGAGGCTGGGGCCAACGTCCTGACTTTC
CDR3: CASTKEAGANVLTF

J: TRBJ1-1
V: TRBV18
D: .
DNA: TGTGCCAGCTCACCCACAAGGGGCACTGAAGCTTTCTTT
CDR3: CASSPTRGTEAFF

J: TRBJ2-1
V: TRBV4-3
D: TRBD1
DNA: TGCGCCAGCAGCCAAGAACCAGGGGGCAGGTACAATGAGCAGTTCTTC
CDR3: CASSQEPGGRYNEQFF

J: TRBJ2-1
V: TRBV19
D: TRBD2
DNA: TGTGCCAGTAGTATACCTAGCGGGAGGGCCCGGAATGAGCAGTTCTTC
CDR3: CASSIPSGRARNEQFF

J: TRBJ2-1
V: TRBV27
D: .
DNA: TGTGCCAGCAAACTCCATTCCCACAATGAGCAGTTCTTC
CDR3: CASKLHSHNEQFF

J: TRBJ1-4
V: TRBV28
D: .
DNA: TGTGCCAGCACCTCCCCCTTGGGGGCCACCCTTAATGAAAAACTGTTTTTT
CDR3: CASTSPLGATLNEKLFF

J: TRBJ2-1
V: TRBV28
D: TRBD2
DNA: TGTGCCAGCAGTTTAATGGCCGGGACTAGCGTGTACAATGAGCAGTTCTTC
CDR3: CASSLMAGTSVYNEQFF

J: TRBJ1-2
V: TRBV4-1
D: .
DNA: TGCGCCAGCAGCCAAGATTATGGTCAGGGGCTCGGCTATGGCTACACCTTC
CDR3: CASSQDYGQGLGYGYTF

J: TRBJ2-4
V: TRBV6-5
D: .
DNA: TGTGCCAGCAGTTCCCAGGGGTCCCCCCCGACCATTCAGTACTTC
CDR3: CASSSQGSPPTIQYF

J: TRBJ1-6
V: TRBV7-2
D: .
DNA: TGTGCCAGCACTATACTGACAGCTAATTCACCCCTCCACTTT
CDR3: CASTILTANSPLHF

J: TRBJ1-1
V: TRBV11-3
D: .
DNA: TGTGCCAGCAGGGACAATACGGGGGGCACTGAAGCTTTCTTT
CDR3: CASRDNTGGTEAFF

J: TRBJ2-3
V: TRBV9
D: .
DNA: TGTGCCAGCAGCGACCGGGGGGCAAGCACAGATACGCAGTATTTT
CDR3: CASSDRGASTDTQYF

J: TRBJ1-2
V: TRBV6-6
D: .
DNA: TGTGCCAGCAGTAAGAGCAACAGGGCGCCTAACTATGGCTACACCTTC
CDR3: CASSKSNRAPNYGYTF

J: TRBJ2-3
V: TRBV6-4
D: .
DNA: TGTGCCAGCAGTGACTCTGAGGGATCCACAGATACGCAGTATTTT
CDR3: CASSDSEGSTDTQYF

J: TRBJ2-7
V: TRBV11-3
D: .
DNA: TGTGCCAGCAGCTCACCAGGTGCGGGCTACGAGCAGTACTTC
CDR3: CASSSPGAGYEQYF

J: TRBJ1-4
V: TRBV6-6
D: .
DNA: TGTGCCAGCAGCAAAACTAGGATTGATGAAAAACTGTTTTTT
CDR3: CASSKTRIDEKLFF

J: TRBJ1-5
V: TRBV18
D: TRBD1
DNA: TGTGCCAGCTCACCGATCAGGGGACAGCCCGATAGCAATCAGCCCCAGCATTTT
CDR3: CASSPIRGQPDSNQPQHF